This T cell receptor beta chain came from a study of CD8+ T cells in alopecia areata (dated by TCRdb to 2016 to 2019). As for the study more broadly: The treated patients, all with moderate-to-severe alopecia areata, were enrolled in an open-label pilot trial of oral tofacitinib given at 5 to 10 mg twice daily. Patients on tofacitinib were biopsied at baseline and after 4 and 24 weeks of treatment, and several of the patients also had a later scalp biopsy. RNA was extracted with the PAXgene miRNA kit for fixed scalp, the miRNeasy kit for PBMCs, and the RNeasy kit for mouse skin. Scalp tissue and sorted CD4+ and CD8+ peripheral blood T cells from patchy and totalis/universalis alopecia areata patients and from healthy controls were covered by human TCRbeta sequencing. Clonality in the scalp was compared among normal scalp (n=4), patchy alopecia areata scalp (n=8), and alopecia totalis/universalis scalp (n=8). Tofacitinib was given for 6 to 18 months, followed by 6 months of follow-up off drug to assess delayed response and recurrence. Disease severity in treated patients was measured with the SALT score, which quantifies the percentage of affected scalp surface area. Amplification of TCRbeta CDR3 regions was done by immunoSEQ multiplex PCR using 35 Vbeta forward primers and 13 Jbeta reverse primers. To study T cell clonal expansion in alopecia areata, the researchers applied high-throughput TCRbeta sequencing to both the C3H/HeJ mouse model and human patients. Broader findings and caveats from the paper: During tofacitinib treatment, many expanded lesional clones stuck around in both scalp and blood, and this persistence may partly explain why relapse happens after treatment is stopped. Scalp clonality and the number of expanded CD8+ clones among the top 100 scalp clones were significantly decreased by tofacitinib. Because the treated cohort was small and had only one nonresponder, larger studies are needed to examine links between baseline CD8+ expansion and response. TCR sequences shared between patients were less clear than in mice, possibly partly because of HLA diversity in the patient population. Higher clonality and more expanded CD8+ clones were observed in lesional scalp than in normal scalp, particularly in alopecia totalis/universalis, a finding suggestive of antigenic drive. Unlike mouse skin, which is dominated by gammadelta T cells, normal human skin has resident alphabeta T cells that are also sequenced, and this complicates analysis of the scalp TCR repertoire.

Concerning this clone itself: What antigen it recognizes has not been identified. Base qualities were left out, and no much larger clone turns up one base away.

Reading the label with the study, this specimen's time point is: four to five weeks on oral tofacitinib. Interpreted using the paper, the treatment or condition label stands for: oral pan-JAK inhibitor, 5-10 mg twice daily. Peripheral blood and lesional scalp punch biopsies were obtained from patients with alopecia areata. PBMCs were isolated by density centrifugation and stained for CD3, CD4 and CD8, after which CD4+ and CD8+ T cells were sorted on a FACSAria. Library preparation used the immunoSEQ multiplex PCR assay. To provide template for TCR sequencing, every sample had RNA extracted and reverse transcribed into cDNA. SuperScript III was used for first-strand cDNA synthesis, primed with a 2:1 mix of oligo-dT and random hexamers. A synthetic immune receptor repertoire was used to gauge amplification bias, and whatever bias remained was removed computationally. Per the source publication's procedure: Raw reads were preprocessed for error removal, and CDR3 was defined according to IMGT conventions as running from the conserved cysteine to phenylalanine. To get clonality, Shannon entropy was normalized by log2 of the number of productive unique TCRs and the result was subtracted from 1. Whether scalp clones were CD4 or CD8 was inferred by matching scalp TCRbeta sequences against CD4 and CD8 repertoires sorted from blood. Not all clones reach the TCRdb copy of this immuneACCESS table, which keeps in-frame sequences only. Checked studies attribute under half of the gap to unresolved V genes and leave the rest unexplained. That table is the source of V, J and clone size, and D and trimming were worked out from the DNA. Across this sample there are 200,000 to 250,000 clones, with more than 45% seen only once. Roughly 1.6% of the sample is held by the ten biggest clonotypes.

The input for sequencing was CD4+ T cells sorted from blood, taken at week 4, from a patient treated with tofacitinib. The receptor was isolated from a human donor with alopecia areata.

The sequence in DNA is TGCGCCAGCAGTTTGCTAGCGGGGGCCAACAATGAGCAGTTCTTC. Its translation is CASSLLAGANNEQFF. The rearrangement joined TRBV5-1 to TRBJ2-1; TRBD2 aligns with 10 central bases. Trimming removed 5 bases from V and 5 bases from J; the gene matches leave 7 bases unexplained. The CDR3 runs 15 residues from the cysteine to the phenylalanine. Only CDR3 DNA is held: 45 bases, read in frame from base 1. The CDR1 and CDR2 encoded by the germline V gene are SGHRS and YFSETQ.